This T cell receptor beta chain was documented in a study of OX40 agonist ivuxolimab in advanced cancers. Overall study: Ivuxolimab, which is an agonistic anti-OX40 (CD134) antibody, was administered to the patients.

Regarding this clone: Its cognate antigen is unknown.

Repertoires were generated with immunoSEQ multiplex PCR, while TCRdb's copy carries only in-frame clones and drops some. The sample shows approximately 35,000 clones, about 92% of them seen only once. The CDR3 runs 14 residues. The germline V gene has CDR1 SGHNT and CDR2 YYREEE (reference sequence). V shed 0 bases and J shed 0 bases, with 7 bases lying between them. General study results and limits: It was also the case that some nonresponders had low normalized T-cell clonal expansion.

The TCR originated in an adult with an advanced solid tumor such as melanoma, head and neck, liver or kidney cancer. The V gene is TRBV5-4, the J gene TRBJ2-7, with D uncertain. Here the sequenced sample was CD4+ or CD8+ T cells sorted from blood, taken in a trial of the OX40 agonist ivuxolimab. The CDR3 DNA sequence: TGTGCCAGCAGCTTGGCGGACGACTCCTACGAGCAGTACTTC. Its protein product is CASSLADDSYEQYF. Full variable domain (missing parts from reference TRBV5-4 and TRBJ2-7): ETGVTQSPTHLIKTRGQQVTLRCSSQSGHNTVSWYQQALGQGPQFIFQYYREEENGRGNFPPRFSGLQFPNYSSELNVNALELDDSALYLCASSLADDSYEQYFGPGTRLTVT.